These T cell receptor beta chains were read from a single sample in a study of Ad26.COV2.S vaccination and SARS-CoV-2 variants. TCRdb's copy holds only in-frame clones and misses some; the assay was immunoSEQ multiplex PCR. The sample holds under 500,000 clones; about 92% are singletons and the top ten take around 1.8%. The input for sequencing was peripheral blood, taken in a trial of Ad26.COV2.S vaccine versus placebo. The receptors here all came from a person between 18 and 65 years old who received the Ad26.COV2.S COVID-19 vaccine or a placebo. CDR3s include the opening cysteine and the closing phenylalanine or tryptophan. A D gene is named only where the DNA matches it firmly. Expanded clones are given a class, and other clones once, few, many or no size at all.

abundance	d_gene	v_gene	j_gene	CDR3aa	CDR3nt
.	TRBD1	TRBV30	TRBJ2-7	CAWSVGDRGYEQYF	TGTGCCTGGAGTGTGGGGGACAGGGGATACGAGCAGTACTTC
.	TRBD1	TRBV5-4	TRBJ2-7	CASSTGTGVPYEQYF	TGTGCCAGCAGCACCGGGACAGGGGTACCCTACGAGCAGTACTTC
.	TRBD1	TRBV19	TRBJ1-5	CASSPSSDRGQGQPQHF	TGTGCCAGTAGTCCATCCTCGGACAGGGGGCAAGGTCAGCCCCAGCATTTT
.	TRBD2	TRBV7-2	TRBJ2-3	CASSPTSGGADTQYF	TGTGCCAGCAGCCCGACTAGCGGGGGTGCAGATACGCAGTATTTT
.	.	TRBV7-2	TRBJ2-3	CASSLVGLITDTQYF	TGTGCCAGCAGCTTAGTCGGGCTTATCACAGATACGCAGTATTTT
.	.	TRBV2	TRBJ2-1	CASRTIYNEQFF	TGTGCCAGCAGGACTATTTACAATGAGCAGTTCTTC
.	.	TRBV2	TRBJ1-1	CASSRLILGQNTEAFF	TGTGCCAGCAGTCGTTTGATTCTAGGACAGAACACTGAAGCTTTCTTT
.	TRBD2	TRBV7-2	TRBJ2-3	CASSLGLAGGTDTQYF	TGTGCCAGCAGCTTAGGGCTAGCGGGGGGCACAGATACGCAGTATTTT
.	TRBD2	TRBV19	TRBJ2-3	CASSSPQEAGGPVLRTDTQYF	TGTGCCAGTAGTAGCCCACAGGAAGCGGGGGGGCCTGTTCTTCGCACAGATACGCAGTATTTT
.	TRBD1	TRBV7-7	TRBJ1-1	CASSLGLGTGAFF	TGTGCTAGCAGCTTAGGTCTTGGGACAGGAGCTTTCTTT
.	.	TRBV7-2	TRBJ2-7	CASSLTVVNEQYF	TGTGCCAGCAGCTTAACAGTCGTAAACGAGCAGTACTTC
.	.	TRBV10-2	TRBJ2-7	CASSEGGSSREQYF	TGCGCCAGCAGTGAAGGGGGTTCTTCCCGCGAGCAGTACTTC
.	.	TRBV29-1	TRBJ2-1	CSVEGVLPTSYNEQFF	TGCAGCGTTGAAGGGGTACTACCGACGAGCTACAATGAGCAGTTCTTC
.	.	TRBV19	TRBJ2-7	CASSISSDSSAYEQYF	TGTGCCAGTAGTATATCGTCCGACAGTTCAGCCTACGAGCAGTACTTC
.	.	TRBV6-1	TRBJ2-7	CASSEAQGSSFTYEQYF	TGTGCCAGCAGTGAAGCGCAGGGCTCGTCTTTTACCTACGAGCAGTACTTC
.	.	TRBV9	TRBJ2-3	CASSHEDTQYF	TGTGCCAGCAGCCACGAAGATACGCAGTATTTT
.	.	TRBV9	TRBJ2-7	CASSVDLAGSYEQYF	TGTGCCAGCAGCGTAGACCTGGCCGGATCCTACGAGCAGTACTTC
.	TRBD1	TRBV9	TRBJ2-1	CASSADRAGEQFF	TGTGCCAGCAGCGCCGACAGGGCGGGTGAGCAGTTCTTC
.	TRBD1	TRBV4-3	TRBJ1-2	CASSQDPPWGQLYGYTF	TGCGCCAGCAGCCAAGATCCCCCGTGGGGACAGCTATATGGCTACACCTTC
.	TRBD2	TRBV6-6	TRBJ2-1	CASSTLAGGPYNEQFF	TGTGCCAGCAGTACCTTAGCGGGGGGGCCTTACAATGAGCAGTTCTTC
once	.	TRBV7-9	TRBJ1-1	CASSYDGTEAFF	TGTGCCAGCAGCTACGATGGTACTGAAGCTTTCTTT
.	TRBD1	TRBV3-1/TRBV3-2	TRBJ1-1	CASSSSRLTGGTEAFF	TGTGCCAGCAGCTCTTCCAGGCTTACAGGGGGCACTGAAGCTTTCTTT
once	TRBD2	TRBV27	TRBJ2-7	CASASGGSSYEQYF	TGTGCCAGCGCTAGCGGGGGAAGCTCCTACGAGCAGTACTTC
.	.	TRBV2	TRBJ2-1	CASRPEAVSDNEQFF	TGTGCCAGCAGGCCCGAGGCGGTTTCCGACAATGAGCAGTTCTTC
.	TRBD1	TRBV19	TRBJ1-1	CASSRQGFDTEAFF	TGTGCCAGTAGTAGACAGGGTTTTGACACTGAAGCTTTCTTT
.	TRBD2	TRBV29-1	TRBJ2-1	CSAPLAGAYNEQFF	TGCAGCGCCCCCCTAGCGGGGGCATACAATGAGCAGTTCTTC
.	.	TRBV5-1	TRBJ2-1	CASSDPVSSYNEQFF	TGCGCCAGCAGCGACCCAGTGAGCTCCTACAATGAGCAGTTCTTC
.	TRBD1	TRBV27	TRBJ1-1	CASTQPGQGANVAFF	TGTGCCAGCACCCAACCGGGACAGGGGGCAAATGTAGCTTTCTTT
.	.	TRBV30	TRBJ1-2	CAWSAMELGYTF	TGTGCCTGGAGTGCCATGGAGCTCGGCTACACCTTC
.	TRBD1	TRBV4-1	TRBJ2-5	CASSGARTGGIETQYF	TGCGCCAGCAGCGGTGCCCGGACAGGGGGAATAGAGACCCAGTACTTC
.	TRBD2	TRBV5-4	TRBJ2-1	CASSLMKLAGQMVQFF	TGTGCCAGCAGCTTGATGAAACTAGCGGGGCAGATGGTGCAGTTCTTC
.	.	TRBV19	TRBJ1-2	CASSIAGDYGYTF	TGTGCCAGTAGTATTGCGGGGGACTATGGCTACACCTTC
.	.	TRBV5-1	TRBJ1-1	CASSPHKGDGLANTEAFF	TGCGCCAGCAGCCCACATAAGGGAGACGGATTAGCGAACACTGAAGCTTTCTTT
.	TRBD1	TRBV12-5	TRBJ1-1	CASGETGVGTEAFF	TGTGCTAGTGGCGAGACAGGGGTAGGCACTGAAGCTTTCTTT
.	.	TRBV15	TRBJ1-1	CATSRGIGVGKGNTEAFF	TGTGCCACCAGCAGAGGCATCGGGGTGGGTAAGGGGAACACTGAAGCTTTCTTT
.	.	TRBV28	TRBJ1-3	CASRTRTGNTIYF	TGTGCCAGCAGGACCCGGACCGGAAACACCATATATTTT
.	TRBD1	TRBV18	TRBJ2-2	CASSPTGGTTGELFF	TGTGCCAGCTCACCCACAGGGGGCACCACCGGGGAGCTGTTTTTT
.	TRBD2	TRBV5-6	TRBJ2-1	CASSGGGREQFF	TGTGCCAGCAGCGGGGGAGGGCGGGAGCAGTTCTTC
.	TRBD1	TRBV5-6	TRBJ2-7	CASSLLGQGIFTYEQYF	TGTGCCAGCAGCTTGCTGGGACAGGGGATTTTTACCTACGAGCAGTACTTC
.	.	TRBV5-6	TRBJ1-6	CASSLANRDNSPLHF	TGTGCCAGCAGCTTGGCCAACAGGGATAATTCACCCCTCCACTTT